These T cell receptor beta chains were read from a single sample in a study of T cell repertoires in cytomegalovirus infection. TCRdb redid the calling of the reads with MiXCR, one entry per CDR3 protein. The sample lists 600,000 to 800,000 distinct CDR3 sequences, roughly a quarter occurring once. The sequenced sample consisted of CD8+ T cells from PBMCs. These receptors came from a human donor in good health (CMV status not recorded). Some clones in this sample may be carry-over from other donors' samples. The CDR3 runs from the conserved cysteine through the conserved F or W. The order of the fields is J gene, V gene, CDR3 protein.

>TRBJ1-2|TRBV12-3/TRBV12-4
CASSPGRPSTYGYTF
>TRBJ2-7|TRBV29-1
CSVAGGQGYEQYF
>TRBJ2-3|TRBV10-3
CAIRTGPAEDTQYF
>TRBJ1-1|TRBV4-3
CASSLKRGGMNTEAFF
>TRBJ1-1|TRBV12-3/TRBV12-4
CASTPGGGPEAFF
>TRBJ2-1|TRBV12-5
CASGYRVQEQFF
>TRBJ1-5|TRBV14
CASSQCGTGPSRYSNQPQHF
>TRBJ2-3|TRBV4-1
CASSQDDTQYF
>TRBJ1-4|TRBV11-2
CASSSPSRDGVEKLFF
>TRBJ1-2|TRBV5-5
CASSLTGPEIYGYTF
>TRBJ1-4|TRBV5-5
CASSLRAGVYEKLFF
>TRBJ2-1|TRBV29-1
CSVKTSSTGNEQFF
>TRBJ2-1|TRBV11-2
CASSLVQAVHYNEQFF
>TRBJ2-1|TRBV29-1
CSVEDTGLAGQEEQFF
>TRBJ1-5|TRBV7-2
CASSDREYSNQPQHF
>TRBJ1-2|TRBV24-1
CATSDPMGGYGYTF
>TRBJ2-2|TRBV29-1
CSVDFGGNTGELFF
>TRBJ1-2|TRBV28
CASSLEGINYGYTF
>TRBJ2-1|TRBV7-4
CANSAGGGTYNEQFF